Listed below are T cell receptor beta chains from one sample, sequenced in a study of T-cell reconstitution after alpha-beta-depleted transplantation in children. In TCRdb, the PCR reads were re-called with MiXCR into one record per CDR3 protein. Among about 440,000 distinct CDR3 sequences, about 45% were seen once, and the ten largest hold 25% to 30%. The specimen was PBMCs, collected before TCRalphabeta/CD19-depleted stem cell transplant. These receptors were collected from a girl aged 2 to 10 with aplastic anemia, due to receive a stem cell transplant. Both conserved end residues are part of each CDR3. D genes are given only for firm matches. Expanded clones are given a class, and other clones once, few, many or no size at all.

clone size,D gene,V gene,J gene,CDR3 DNA,CDR3 protein
once,-,TRBV5-1,TRBJ2-5,TGCGCCAGCAGCCCGGCCCTGCATGAGACCCAGTCCTTC,CASSPALHETQSF
-,TRBD1,TRBV6-6,TRBJ2-3,TGTGCCAGCAGAGGACAGGAGGAAGATACGCAGTATTTT,CASRGQEEDTQYF
few,TRBD2,TRBV20-1,TRBJ2-3,TGCAGTTTACTAGCGGGGGCGACAGATACGCAGTATTTT,CSLLAGATDTQYF
few,TRBD1,TRBV9,TRBJ2-4,TGTGCCAGCAGCCCAGGACAGGGGGACATTCAGTACTTC,CASSPGQGDIQYF
-,-,TRBV29-1,TRBJ2-3,TGCAGCGTGCGTGAGAGTACGCAGTATTTT,CSVRESTQYF
few,-,TRBV9,TRBJ1-5,TGTGCCAGCAGCTCGGACGGACTTAGCAATCAGCCCCAGCATTTT,CASSSDGLSNQPQHF
few,-,TRBV20-1,TRBJ2-7,TGCAGTGCTAGAGGTGGGCGTCTAACCTACGAGCAGTACTTC,CSARGGRLTYEQYF
-,-,TRBV2,TRBJ2-5,TGTGCCAGCAGGCTAGCCGGCGAGACCCAGTACTTC,CASRLAGETQYF
-,-,TRBV28,TRBJ2-3,TGTGCCAGCACCACGTCAGGGGATCGCACAGATACGCAGTATTTT,CASTTSGDRTDTQYF
few,-,TRBV10-2,TRBJ2-7,TGCGCCAGCAGTGAGCCGAGGGAGCAGTACTTC,CASSEPREQYF
few,-,TRBV12-5,TRBJ2-1,TGTGCTAGTGGTTTGGTATTGGGTGAGCAGTTCTTC,CASGLVLGEQFF
-,-,TRBV12-3/TRBV12-4,TRBJ2-7,TGTGCCAGCAGAGTTAACGGGGCCTACGAGCAGTACTTC,CASRVNGAYEQYF
-,TRBD1,TRBV6-2/TRBV6-3,TRBJ2-7,TGTGCCAGCAAGGGGGCTTCGGGAGAGCAGTACTTC,CASKGASGEQYF
-,TRBD2,TRBV20-1,TRBJ2-7,TGCAGTGCGGGGGACTACAGCTCCTACGAGCAGTACTTC,CSAGDYSSYEQYF
-,-,TRBV20-1,TRBJ2-1,TGCAGTGTCCCACCTAATAATAATGAGCAGTTCTTC,CSVPPNNNEQFF
many,-,TRBV20-1,TRBJ1-5,TGCAGTGCCCCGGGTGTGAATAGCAATCAGCCCCAGCATTTT,CSAPGVNSNQPQHF
-,-,TRBV20-1,TRBJ2-5,TGCAGTGCTCCGTCCCTTCCAATTCAAGAGACCCAGTACTTC,CSAPSLPIQETQYF
-,TRBD2,TRBV29-1,TRBJ2-5,TGCAGCGTCGTGCCGGTAGCGGGGGCTGAGACCCAGTACTTC,CSVVPVAGAETQYF
few,-,TRBV4-1,TRBJ1-5,TGCGCCAGCAGCCAACGGTGGGCGGATCAGCCCCAGCATTTT,CASSQRWADQPQHF
few,TRBD1,TRBV10-3,TRBJ2-5,TGTGCCATCAGAGCCGGGACAGTTAGGCCAGAGACCCAGTACTTC,CAIRAGTVRPETQYF
few,-,TRBV6-1,TRBJ1-4,TGTGCCAGCAGCCACACAGGGAAGGACGAAAAACTGTTTTTT,CASSHTGKDEKLFF
-,TRBD2,TRBV5-1,TRBJ2-1,TGCGCCAGCTACGGCGGGGGTTCGAATGAGCAGTTCTTC,CASYGGGSNEQFF
few,-,TRBV7-9,TRBJ2-6,TGTGCCACCCAATCAGGGAACGGGGCCAACGTCCTGACTTTC,CATQSGNGANVLTF
-,-,TRBV19,TRBJ2-7,TGTGCCAGTAGTGGGACTTACTACGAGCAGTACTTC,CASSGTYYEQYF
-,TRBD2,TRBV10-3,TRBJ2-1,TGTGCCATCAGCCTAAGCGGGAGCTCCTACAATGAGCAGTTCTTC,CAISLSGSSYNEQFF
many,-,TRBV29-1,TRBJ1-3,TGCAGCGCCCGCTCTGGAAACACCATATATTTT,CSARSGNTIYF
few,TRBD1,TRBV2,TRBJ2-7,TGTGCCAGCCACGGACAGGGGGCGCAGGAGCAGTACTTC,CASHGQGAQEQYF
-,-,TRBV10-3,TRBJ2-3,TGTGCCATCAGTGAGGGGACTTCCACTACAGATACGCAGTATTTT,CAISEGTSTTDTQYF